Presented here are 25 T cell receptor beta chains from one specimen sequenced in a study of shared clonotypes between healthy human individuals. Using immunoSEQ multiplex PCR, the repertoire was profiled, and TCRdb retains in-frame clones only, with some absent. The sample lists roughly 700,000 clones; around 91% were seen once. Material: memory CD8+ T cells from PBMCs. Indicated subset: CD45RO+ cells pooled with CCR7-negative TemRA cells. All receptors derive from a man aged 18 to 30 in good health. Some clones in this sample may be carry-over from other donors' samples.

The chain is built from TRBV7-2 and TRBJ2-3, with 7 bases that match TRBD2. This CDR3 comprises 17 residues. The V gene's germline CDR1 is SGHTA and CDR2 FQGNSA. Trimming removed 2 bases from V and 0 bases from J; junction bases left unmatched: 8. In DNA form, the CDR3 reads TGTGCCAGCAGCTTAATAGGGAGGGGCCGGAGCACAGATACGCAGTATTTT. Its translation: CASSLIGRGRSTDTQYF.

To note about this clone: The identical CDR3 is also encoded by other nucleotide sequences in the sample. The gene calls are TRBV5-4 and TRBJ1-2, with D possibly TRBD1 on 6 matching bases. The CDR3 contains 14 residues. Trimming removed 0 bases at V and 4 bases at J, with 10 bases between. Germline-derived CDR1 and CDR2 are SGHNT and YYREEE (reference sequence). Here the CDR3 DNA reads TGTGCCAGCAGCTTGGGCAGGGGATCCTATGGCTACACCTTC. It is translated as CASSLGRGSYGYTF.

The chain carries TRBV5-1 and TRBJ2-1; TRBD2 is a possible D gene (5 bases). CDR3 size: 14 residues. Germline V gene lookup returns CDR1 SGHRS and CDR2 YFSETQ. Trimming stripped 1 base from V and 6 bases from J, with 11 bases between. The CDR3 loop is CASSLHYGVNEQFF. The DNA for the CDR3 is TGCGCCAGCAGCTTGCACTACGGGGTCAATGAGCAGTTCTTC.

The chain employs TRBV7-2 and TRBJ1-2, with D possibly being TRBD1 (5 bases). Trimming removed 5 bases at V and 4 bases at J, with 26 bases between. Germline assignment: CDR1 SGHTA and CDR2 FQGNSA. This CDR3 spans 18 amino acids. CDR3 bases: TGTGCCAGCAGCCCAAACCAAATATCAGGGACGAGGAGCTATGGCTACACCTTC. It codes for CASSPNQISGTRSYGYTF. Supplemented by reference TRBV7-2 and TRBJ1-2, the full variable domain reads GAGVSQSPSNKVTEKGKDVELRCDPISGHTALYWYRQSLGQGLEFLIYFQGNSAPDKSGLPSDRFSAERTGGSVSTLTIQRTQQEDSAVYLCASSPNQISGTRSYGYTFGSGTRLTVV.

V usage is TRBV19 and J usage is TRBJ2-2; weak D call: TRBD2 (7 bases). Germline V lookup: CDR1 LNHDA, CDR2 SQIVND (reference sequence). V dropped 0 bases and J dropped 4 bases, with 12 bases sitting between them. This CDR3 is built from 16 residues. DNA of the CDR3: TGTGCCAGTAGTATAGATGCGGGGGCGGTCACCGGGGAGCTGTTTTTT. Its translation is CASSIDAGAVTGELFF.

The chain links TRBV28 to TRBJ1-4; 12 bases map to TRBD1. The CDR3 runs 16 residues. Per the germline V gene, CDR1 is MDHEN and CDR2 is SYDVKM. Trimming at V came to 5 bases and at J to 10 bases, leaving 11 bases not matched to a gene. The CDR3 coding sequence is TGTGCCAGCAGTCCCCCCCCCGGGACAGGGGGCGGAAAACTGTTTTTT. Translation: CASSPPPGTGGGKLFF.

This chain joins TRBV6-1 and TRBJ1-1; D not certain. Germline V lookup: CDR1 MNHNS, CDR2 SASEGT. The V gene lost 4 bases and the J gene lost 6 bases, with 12 bases spanning the gap. The CDR3 consists of 13 residues. CDR3 sequence: CASSVWVDPEAFF. The CDR3 DNA follows: TGTGCCAGCAGTGTATGGGTAGATCCTGAAGCTTTCTTT.

This chain uses TRBV4-3 with TRBJ2-3; perhaps TRBD1 as D (6 bases). The CDR3 length is 17 residues. Per germline, CDR1 LGHNA and CDR2 YSLEER. V lost 0 bases to trimming and J lost 2 bases, with 15 bases between them. CDR3 coding DNA: TGCGCCAGCAGCCAAGAAGCCCGGGACACATACACAGATACGCAGTATTTT. Protein product: CASSQEARDTYTDTQYF.

This clone was detected once. This chain connects TRBV15 to TRBJ2-3, with 9 bases matching TRBD1. Germline CDR1 and CDR2: LNHNV and YYDKDF (reference sequence). V gave up 5 bases and J gave up 3 bases; unmatched junction bases: 9. The CDR3 is made up of 16 amino acids. CDR3 sequence (DNA): TGTGCCACCAGCGGATACCGGGACAGGGTAACAGATACGCAGTATTTT. Its translation is CATSGYRDRVTDTQYF.

V and J are TRBV19 and TRBJ1-5, with TRBD1 matching 8 bases. Germline assignment: CDR1 LNHDA and CDR2 SQIVND (reference sequence). There are 16 residues in the CDR3. V shed 3 bases and J 4 bases; nucleotides not matched to a gene: 8. The CDR3 loop reads CASSIVTGGGNQPQHF. DNA for the CDR3: TGTGCCAGTAGTATTGTCACAGGGGGAGGTAATCAGCCCCAGCATTTT.

This clone was recorded once. V is TRBV19 and J is TRBJ1-2; 10 bases are shared with TRBD1. V shed 7 bases, J shed 5 bases, and the junction held 10 bases outside the gene matches. This CDR3 has 15 amino acids. The germline gives CDR1 LNHDA, CDR2 SQIVND (reference sequence). DNA of the CDR3: TGTGCCAGTACCCCTCGACAGGGGGCGAATTATGGCTACACCTTC. Residues: CASTPRQGANYGYTF.

The CDR3, as DNA: TGTGCTAGTGGTTTGGTGGGACCACAGGGCGAAATCAACACTGAAGCTTTCTTT. Translation gives CASGLVGPQGEINTEAFF. The chain links TRBV12-5 to TRBJ1-1; TRBD1 is a possible D gene (6 bases). Germline CDR1 LGHNT, CDR2 FRNRAP. The CDR3 sequence is 18 residues long. Trimming cost V 0 bases and J 2 bases, with 19 bases left between them.

The V call is TRBV7-2, the J call TRBJ2-7; no clear D gene. Germline CDR1 reads SGHTA; CDR2 reads FQGNSA. The CDR3 has 13 amino acids. Trimming removed 3 bases at V and 2 bases at J, with 8 bases between. The CDR3 DNA follows: TGTGCCAGCAGCTTTAGACGAACCTACGAGCAGTACTTC. Its translation is CASSFRRTYEQYF.

The V and J genes are TRBV7-9 and TRBJ1-5; D is unresolved. The CDR3 covers 17 residues. CDR1 and CDR2 (germline): SEHNR, FQNEAQ (reference sequence). The V and J ends lost 3 bases and 6 bases respectively, with 21 bases between them. DNA of the CDR3: TGTGCCAGCAGCTTTCCCCCCGTAACCAGCGGTCTTCAGCCCCAGCATTTT. It specifies CASSFPPVTSGLQPQHF.

The chain is built from TRBV7-5 and TRBJ2-2; the D call of TRBD1 is as the table states it, not checked on the DNA. TRBV7-5 is a documented pseudogene. CDR3 length equals 15 residues. CDR3 protein: CARSLTGARTGELFF. In DNA, the CDR3 is TGTGCCAGAAGCTTAACAGGGGCGCGCACCGGGGAGCTGTTTTTT.

This chain's CDR3 is CATNSPSTDTQYF. Written as DNA, the CDR3 is TGTGCCACGAACTCCCCTAGCACAGATACGCAGTATTTT. V and J are TRBV10-3 and TRBJ2-3; D unresolved. Trimming left V 10 bases short and J 0 bases short, with 11 bases between. This CDR3 has 13 amino acids. Germline V CDR1 and CDR2: ENHRY, SYGVKD.

The chain couples TRBV19 to TRBJ1-2; TRBD1 might be the D (5 bases). Per the germline V gene, CDR1 is LNHDA and CDR2 is SQIVND (reference sequence). The CDR3 runs to 17 residues. Between the trimmed V and J ends, which lost 6 bases and 4 bases, there was a span of 24 bases. This chain's CDR3 is CASSYVPKPLGPYGYTF. DNA for the CDR3: TGTGCCAGTAGCTATGTCCCCAAACCCCTGGGGCCCTATGGCTACACCTTC.

This clone was counted a few times. This chain links TRBV13 with TRBJ1-2; 9 bases match TRBD1. The CDR3 totals 16 residues. Trimming removed 5 bases from V and 1 base from J; junction bases left unmatched: 8. CDR1 and CDR2 from the germline V gene are PRHDT and FYEKMQ (reference sequence). This CDR3 reads CASSQQGAGVNYGYTF. The CDR3 region has the DNA TGTGCCAGCAGCCAACAGGGGGCCGGAGTTAACTATGGCTACACCTTC.

This chain joins TRBV7-8 and TRBJ2-1; D unclear. CDR1 is SGHVS and CDR2 is FQNEAQ in the germline V gene. CDR3 length: 14 residues. The V end was cut by 1 base, the J end by 2 bases, with 6 bases between. The DNA of the CDR3 is TGTGCCAGCAGCTTAGTGCAGCCCTACAATGAGCAGTTCTTC. Translated: CASSLVQPYNEQFF.

The chain joins TRBV27 to TRBJ2-7, with 7 bases identical to TRBD2. The CDR3 covers 15 residues. Trimming took 0 bases from V and 4 from J; bases not matched to a gene: 6. Germline V gene data show CDR1 as MNHEY and CDR2 as SMNVEV (reference sequence). CDR3 DNA sequence: TGTGCCAGCAGTTTATCGAGGGCGGGGGATTACGAGCAGTACTTC. This codes for CASSLSRAGDYEQYF.

In nucleotides, the CDR3 is TGTGCCAGCAGCCAAGGGACTAGCGGGAGTGGGGAGACCCAGTACTTC. It encodes CASSQGTSGSGETQYF. V is TRBV4-2 and J is TRBJ2-5; the match to TRBD2 covers 13 bases. This CDR3 region has 16 residues. CDR1 and CDR2 from the germline V gene are LGHNA and YNFKEQ. The junction had 4 bases not matched to a gene; V was cut back by 1 base and J by 5 bases.

The chain couples TRBV28 to TRBJ2-7; the match to TRBD1 covers 7 bases. Looked up from germline, CDR1 is MDHEN and CDR2 is SYDVKM. V was pared by 2 bases and J by 3 bases, with 13 bases of the junction left unmatched. This CDR3 comprises 17 residues. CDR3 region: CASSLDRPKAGGYEQYF. In DNA, the CDR3 is TGTGCCAGCAGTTTAGATCGGCCCAAGGCAGGGGGCTACGAGCAGTACTTC.

The chain carries TRBV7-2 and TRBJ2-3; no clear D. Germline assignment: CDR1 SGHTA and CDR2 FQGNSA. There are 15 residues in the CDR3. Trimming pared 4 bases from V and 1 base from J, leaving 12 bases between. This CDR3 is CASSWPSEGTDTQYF. The CDR3, as DNA: TGTGCCAGCAGCTGGCCCAGCGAGGGCACAGATACGCAGTATTTT.

The chain couples TRBV27 to TRBJ2-7, with 14 positions matching TRBD2. V lost 4 bases and J lost 4; bases outside the gene matches: 3. The CDR3 runs 15 residues. CDR1 is MNHEY, CDR2 SMNVEV, per germline (reference sequence). CDR3 sequence: CASSSRTSGGYEQYF. The CDR3 DNA sequence: TGTGCCAGCAGTTCTCGGACTAGCGGGGGGTACGAGCAGTACTTC.

The gene calls are TRBV4-1 and TRBJ1-4, with TRBD1 matching 7 bases. The CDR3 sequence is 17 residues long. The V gene's germline CDR1 is MGHRA and CDR2 YSYEKL. V trimming: 0 bases; J trimming: 3 bases; junction bases outside the gene matches: 7. This CDR3 reads CASSQDEGAVANEKLFF. The DNA for the CDR3 is TGCGCCAGCAGCCAAGATGAGGGGGCGGTGGCTAATGAAAAACTGTTTTTT.